Below, 16 T cell receptor beta chains from the same sample are listed, as sequenced in a study of T-cell reconstitution after alpha-beta-depleted transplantation in children. This sample's TCRbeta library carried unique molecular identifier barcodes. A single record per CDR3 protein comes from TCRdb applying MiXCR to the PCR reads. Of some 590,000 distinct CDR3 sequences listed, over 9.5% are singletons. The specimen comprised PBMCs from the stem cell graft donor, sampled from the stem cell graft. These receptors were taken from a human donor who donated a stem cell graft to a child with acute myeloid leukemia.

This clonotype was detected ten times or more. This chain connects TRBV5-1 to TRBJ2-1; D call uncertain. The CDR3 totals 14 residues. The germline CDR1 and CDR2 sequences are SGHRS and YFSETQ. V dropped 0 bases and J dropped 3 bases, with 7 bases sitting between them. The CDR3 DNA sequence: TGCGCCAGCAGCTTGGAGACTTACTACAATGAGCAGTTCTTC. Translating it yields CASSLETYYNEQFF.

The chain has TRBV19 and TRBJ2-3, with 8 bases fitting TRBD2. The CDR3 loop spans 15 amino acids. The germline V gene encodes CDR1 LNHDA and CDR2 SQIVND (reference sequence). V lost 3 bases to trimming and J lost 2 bases; unmatched junction nucleotides: 4. The CDR3 region is CASSILAGPTDTQYF. The DNA for the CDR3 is TGTGCCAGTAGTATTTTAGCGGGGCCCACAGATACGCAGTATTTT.

This clonotype was detected only a few times. The rearrangement links TRBV20-1 to TRBJ2-2; D is perhaps TRBD1 (6 bases). The CDR3 length is 15 residues. With 6 bases removed from V and 0 bases from J, the gap between germline ends came to 14 bases. CDR1 and CDR2 from the germline V gene are DFQATT and SNEGSKA (reference sequence). The CDR3 sequence: CSAFRQDPNTGELFF. Written as DNA, the CDR3 is TGCAGTGCCTTTAGACAGGACCCGAACACCGGGGAGCTGTTTTTT.

This clonotype was counted a few times. The CDR3 DNA follows: TGCAGTGCTAGCTCCTTGGGGACACTAGCGGGAGGATCCTACGAGCAGTACTTC. Protein: CSASSLGTLAGGSYEQYF. The chain employs TRBV20-1 and TRBJ2-7, with 12 bases identical to TRBD2. CDR1 and CDR2 (germline): DFQATT, SNEGSKA (reference sequence). The CDR3 sequence is 18 residues long. With V trimmed by 3 bases and J by 1 base, 13 bases remained unmatched.

This clonotype was seen ten or more times. V is TRBV7-2 and J is TRBJ2-7; no clear D. Trimming pared 1 base from V and 4 bases from J, leaving 2 bases between. The CDR3 totals 11 residues. Germline assignment: CDR1 SGHTA and CDR2 FQGNSA. CDR3 amino acids: CASSLEYEQYF. Here the CDR3 DNA reads TGTGCCAGCAGCTTAGAGTACGAGCAGTACTTC.

At least ten counts were recorded for this clonotype. The J gene is TRBJ2-3, the V gene TRBV7-9, with D possibly being TRBD1 (6 bases). Per the germline V gene, CDR1 is SEHNR and CDR2 is FQNEAQ (reference sequence). The V end lost 2 bases, the J end lost 5 bases, and 11 bases lay between the germline ends. This CDR3 is built from 14 residues. CDR3 sequence (DNA): TGTGCCAGCAGCTTATCCACAGGGAAAGATACGCAGTATTTT. It is translated as CASSLSTGKDTQYF.

The sample holds many counts of this clonotype. The chain employs TRBV6-5 and TRBJ2-1, with 13 bases matching TRBD2. CDR3 length equals 15 residues. Trimming cost V 0 bases and J 7 bases; bases outside gene matches: 0. Germline V gene data show CDR1 as MNHEY and CDR2 as SVGAGI. CDR3 coding DNA: TGTGCCAGCAGTTACTCGGGACTAGCGGGAAATGAGCAGTTCTTC. It yields the protein CASSYSGLAGNEQFF.

This clonotype was counted between two and nine times. The chain combines TRBV6-2 or TRBV6-3 with TRBJ1-1, with D hard to call. The CDR3 has 12 amino acids. The germline CDR1 and CDR2 sequences are MNHEY and SVGEGT. The ends were cut back, 4 bases at V and 3 bases at J, with 6 bases in the middle. The CDR3 DNA is TGTGCCAGCAGTTTTCGGTACACTGAAGCTTTCTTT. It specifies CASSFRYTEAFF.

This clonotype was counted many times. The V gene is TRBV27, the J gene TRBJ2-1; a possible D gene is TRBD2 (6 bases). Germline V CDR1 and CDR2: MNHEY, SMNVEV (reference sequence). The ends were cut back, 8 bases at V and 4 bases at J, with 15 bases in the middle. The CDR3 is made up of 14 amino acids. CDR3 nucleotides: TGTGCCAGCCACCTCACCGGGAGTTACAATGAGCAGTTCTTC. This translates into CASHLTGSYNEQFF.

The chain combines TRBV7-2 with TRBJ2-7; D gene uncertain. Germline CDR1 is SGHTA and CDR2 is FQGNSA. CDR3 length equals 14 residues. V was trimmed by 5 bases and J by 2 bases, leaving 13 bases between them. The CDR3 DNA is TGTGCCAGCAGCCCTCCGGTCCTAACCTACGAGCAGTACTTC. Residues: CASSPPVLTYEQYF.

This clonotype has just a few counts. The rearrangement uses TRBV20-1 and TRBJ2-5; 7 positions match TRBD2. This CDR3 is 14 amino acids long. The germline CDR1 and CDR2 sequences are DFQATT and SNEGSKA (reference sequence). Trimming took 5 bases from V and 1 from J; bases not matched to a gene: 7. This chain's CDR3 is CSAGPLAGQETQYF. DNA for the CDR3: TGCAGTGCTGGACCCTTAGCGGGCCAAGAGACCCAGTACTTC.

This rearrangement joins TRBV2 to TRBJ2-7; 9 nucleotides align to TRBD2. Germline CDR1 is SNHLY and CDR2 is FYNNEI. The ends lost 5 bases at V and 3 bases at J; junction bases unmatched: 8. The CDR3 covers 15 residues. CDR3 protein: CASSYDSGRLYEQYF. CDR3 DNA sequence: TGTGCCAGCAGTTACGATAGCGGGAGACTCTACGAGCAGTACTTC.

A few counts support this clonotype. The chain couples TRBV9 to TRBJ2-7; 8 bases align to TRBD2. V lost 0 bases to trimming and J lost 4 bases; unmatched junction nucleotides: 6. Germline-derived CDR1 and CDR2 are SGDLS and YYNGEE. The CDR3 is 15 residues long. CDR3 protein: CASSVASGYGYEQYF. As DNA, the CDR3 is TGTGCCAGCAGCGTAGCTAGCGGGTATGGGTACGAGCAGTACTTC. The entire variable domain, with the rest obtained from reference TRBV9 and TRBJ2-7, is as follows: DSGVTQTPKHLITATGQRVTLRCSPRSGDLSVYWYQQSLDQGLQFLIQYYNGEERAKGNILERFSAQQFPDLHSELNLSSLELGDSALYFCASSVASGYGYEQYFGPGTRLTVT.

The chain combines TRBV7-3 with TRBJ1-1; D possibly corresponds to TRBD1 (5 bases). The CDR3 is 15 residues long. Trimming cost V 2 bases and J 5 bases, with 15 bases left between them. Germline lookup yields CDR1 SGHTA and CDR2 FQGTGA. CDR3 sequence reads: CASSLGPGPETEAFF. The CDR3 bases are TGTGCCAGCAGCTTAGGTCCAGGGCCGGAGACTGAAGCTTTCTTT.

The chain has TRBV11-2 and TRBJ1-1; the match to TRBD1 covers 7 bases. The CDR3 covers 14 residues. Germline CDR1 SGHAT, CDR2 FQNNGV. V shed 2 bases and J 7 bases; nucleotides not matched to a gene: 7. The CDR3 nucleotides read TGTGCCAGCAGCTTAACAGGGGAGAGGGATGAAGCTTTCTTT. It yields the protein CASSLTGERDEAFF.

This clonotype was counted many times. This chain links TRBV9 with TRBJ2-1; D tentatively fits TRBD1 or TRBD2 (5 bases each). V dropped 3 bases and J dropped 6 bases, with 16 bases sitting between them. CDR1 is SGDLS, CDR2 YYNGEE, per germline. The CDR3 contains 15 residues. The CDR3: CASSAGPGPPNEQFF. CDR3 coding DNA: TGTGCCAGCAGCGCGGGACCCGGACCCCCCAATGAGCAGTTCTTC.